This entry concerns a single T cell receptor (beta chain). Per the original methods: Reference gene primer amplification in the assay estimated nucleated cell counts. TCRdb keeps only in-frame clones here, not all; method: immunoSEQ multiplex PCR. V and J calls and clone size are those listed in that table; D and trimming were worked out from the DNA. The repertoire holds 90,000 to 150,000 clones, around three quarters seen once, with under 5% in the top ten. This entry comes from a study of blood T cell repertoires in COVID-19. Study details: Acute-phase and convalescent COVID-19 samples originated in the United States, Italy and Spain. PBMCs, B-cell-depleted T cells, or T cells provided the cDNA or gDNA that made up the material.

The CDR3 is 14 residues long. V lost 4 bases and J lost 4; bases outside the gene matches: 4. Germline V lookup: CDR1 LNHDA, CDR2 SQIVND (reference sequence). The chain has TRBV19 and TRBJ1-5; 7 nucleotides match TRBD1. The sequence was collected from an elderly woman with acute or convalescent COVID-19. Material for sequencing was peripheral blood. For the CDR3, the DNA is TGTGCCAGTAGTACTACAGGGGTTAATCAGCCCCAGCATTTT. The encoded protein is CASSTTGVNQPQHF. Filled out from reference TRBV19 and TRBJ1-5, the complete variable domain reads DGGITQSPKYLFRKEGQNVTLSCEQNLNHDAMYWYRQDPGQGLRLIYYSQIVNDFQKGDIAEGYSVSREKKESFPLTVTSAQKNPTAFYLCASSTTGVNQPQHFGDGTRLSIL.